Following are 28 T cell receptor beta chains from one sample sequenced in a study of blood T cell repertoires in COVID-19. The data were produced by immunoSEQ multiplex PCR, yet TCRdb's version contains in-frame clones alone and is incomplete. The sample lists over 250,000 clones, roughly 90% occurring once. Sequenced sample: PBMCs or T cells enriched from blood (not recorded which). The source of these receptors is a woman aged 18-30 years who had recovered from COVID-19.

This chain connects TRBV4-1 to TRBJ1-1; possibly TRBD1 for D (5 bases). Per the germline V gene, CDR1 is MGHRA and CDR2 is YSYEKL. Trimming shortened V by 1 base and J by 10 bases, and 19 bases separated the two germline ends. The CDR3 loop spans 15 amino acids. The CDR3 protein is CASSQVSRNQGTAFF. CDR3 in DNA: TGCGCCAGCAGCCAAGTATCGAGAAATCAGGGTACAGCTTTCTTT.

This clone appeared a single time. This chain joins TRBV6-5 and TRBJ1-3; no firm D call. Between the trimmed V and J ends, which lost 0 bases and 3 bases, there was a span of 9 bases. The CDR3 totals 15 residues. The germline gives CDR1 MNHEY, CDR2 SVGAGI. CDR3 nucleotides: TGTGCCAGCAGTTACTCGCAGGTCATTGGAAACACCATATATTTT. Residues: CASSYSQVIGNTIYF.

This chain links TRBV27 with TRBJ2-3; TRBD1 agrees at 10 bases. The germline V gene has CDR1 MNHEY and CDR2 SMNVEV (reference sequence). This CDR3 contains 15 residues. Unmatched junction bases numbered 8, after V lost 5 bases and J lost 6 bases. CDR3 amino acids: CASSLGQGEVDTQYF. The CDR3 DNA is TGTGCCAGCAGTCTAGGACAGGGGGAGGTGGATACGCAGTATTTT.

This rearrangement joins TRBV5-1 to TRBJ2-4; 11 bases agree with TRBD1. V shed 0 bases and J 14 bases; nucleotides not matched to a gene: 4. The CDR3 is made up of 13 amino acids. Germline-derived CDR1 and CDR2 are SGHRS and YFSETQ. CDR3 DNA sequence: TGCGCCAGCAGCTTGGTGGACAGGGGGCTGAAGTACTTC. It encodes CASSLVDRGLKYF.

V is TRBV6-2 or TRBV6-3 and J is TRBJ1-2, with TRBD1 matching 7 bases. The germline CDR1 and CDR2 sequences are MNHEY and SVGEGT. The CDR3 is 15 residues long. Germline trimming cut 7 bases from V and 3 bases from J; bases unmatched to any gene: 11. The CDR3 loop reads CASIPTGTAYYGYTF. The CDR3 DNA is TGTGCCAGCATCCCGACCGGGACAGCATACTATGGCTACACCTTC.

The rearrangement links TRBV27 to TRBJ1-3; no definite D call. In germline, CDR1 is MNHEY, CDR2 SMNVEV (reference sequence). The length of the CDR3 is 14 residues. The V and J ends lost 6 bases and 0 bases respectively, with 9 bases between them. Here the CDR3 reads CASSSDNSGNTIYF. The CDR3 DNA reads TGTGCCAGCAGCTCTGACAACTCTGGAAACACCATATATTTT.

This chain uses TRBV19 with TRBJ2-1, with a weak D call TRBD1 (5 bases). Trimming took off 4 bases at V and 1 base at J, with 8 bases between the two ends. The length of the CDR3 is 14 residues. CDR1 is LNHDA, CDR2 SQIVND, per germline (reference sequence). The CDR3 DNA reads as TGTGCCAGTAGTAGGGGCCCTTCCTACAATGAGCAGTTCTTC. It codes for CASSRGPSYNEQFF.

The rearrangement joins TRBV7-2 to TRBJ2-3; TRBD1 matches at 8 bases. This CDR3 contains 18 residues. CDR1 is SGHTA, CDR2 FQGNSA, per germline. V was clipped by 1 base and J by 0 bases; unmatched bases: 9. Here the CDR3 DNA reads TGTGCCAGCAGCTTAGTGTCAGGGGGCTTCACTAGCACAGATACGCAGTATTTT. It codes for CASSLVSGGFTSTDTQYF.

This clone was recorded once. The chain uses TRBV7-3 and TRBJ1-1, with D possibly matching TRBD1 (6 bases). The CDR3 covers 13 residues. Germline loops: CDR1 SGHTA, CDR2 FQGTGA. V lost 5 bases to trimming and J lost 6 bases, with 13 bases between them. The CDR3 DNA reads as TGTGCCAGCAGCCCCGACAGGTTATCTGAAGCTTTCTTT. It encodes CASSPDRLSEAFF.

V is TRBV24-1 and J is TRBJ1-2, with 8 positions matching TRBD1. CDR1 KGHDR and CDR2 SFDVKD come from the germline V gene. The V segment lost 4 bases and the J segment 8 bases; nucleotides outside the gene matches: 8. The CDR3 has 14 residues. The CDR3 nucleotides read TGTGCCACCAGTGACCGCGACAGGGGTTGGGGCTACACCTTC. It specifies CATSDRDRGWGYTF.

CDR3 nucleotide sequence: TGTGCCAGCAGCTCTGGGACAGTCCAAGAGACCCAGTACTTC. Its protein is CASSSGTVQETQYF. The J gene is TRBJ2-5, the V gene TRBV5-4, with 7 bases fitting TRBD1. CDR1 and CDR2 (germline): SGHNT, YYREEE (reference sequence). The CDR3 consists of 14 residues. Trimming took 3 bases from V and 1 from J; bases not matched to a gene: 3.

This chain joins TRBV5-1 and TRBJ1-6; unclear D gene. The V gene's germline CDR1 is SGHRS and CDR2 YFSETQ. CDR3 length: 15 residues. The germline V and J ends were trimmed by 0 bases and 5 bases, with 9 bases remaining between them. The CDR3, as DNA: TGCGCCAGCAGCTTGGATTCCGGGAATAATTCACCCCTCCACTTT. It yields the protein CASSLDSGNNSPLHF.

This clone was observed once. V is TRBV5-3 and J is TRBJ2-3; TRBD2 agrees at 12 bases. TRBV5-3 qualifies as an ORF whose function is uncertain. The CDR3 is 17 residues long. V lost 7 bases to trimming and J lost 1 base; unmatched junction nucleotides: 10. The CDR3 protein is CARATSGGKLGTDTQYF. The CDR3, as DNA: TGTGCCAGAGCGACTAGCGGGGGTAAACTAGGCACAGATACGCAGTATTTT.

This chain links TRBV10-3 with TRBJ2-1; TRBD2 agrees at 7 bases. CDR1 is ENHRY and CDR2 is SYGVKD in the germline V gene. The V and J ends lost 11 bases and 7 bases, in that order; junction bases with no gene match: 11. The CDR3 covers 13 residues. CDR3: CAFKRELGNEQFF. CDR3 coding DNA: TGTGCCTTCAAGCGGGAACTAGGGAATGAGCAGTTCTTC.

The CDR3: CASSWDRRTDTQYF. In nucleotides, the CDR3 is TGTGCCAGCAGTTGGGACAGGCGAACAGATACGCAGTATTTT. V is TRBV27 and J is TRBJ2-3, with 8 positions matching TRBD1. Trimming at V came to 4 bases and at J to 3 bases, leaving 3 bases not matched to a gene. This CDR3 region has 14 residues. Germline V CDR1 and CDR2: MNHEY, SMNVEV (reference sequence).

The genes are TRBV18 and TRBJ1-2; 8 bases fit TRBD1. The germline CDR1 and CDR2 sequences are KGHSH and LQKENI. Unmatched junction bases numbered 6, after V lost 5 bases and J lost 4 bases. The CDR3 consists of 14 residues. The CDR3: CASSSSGTGYGYTF. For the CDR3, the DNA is TGTGCCAGCTCATCCTCCGGGACAGGCTATGGCTACACCTTC.

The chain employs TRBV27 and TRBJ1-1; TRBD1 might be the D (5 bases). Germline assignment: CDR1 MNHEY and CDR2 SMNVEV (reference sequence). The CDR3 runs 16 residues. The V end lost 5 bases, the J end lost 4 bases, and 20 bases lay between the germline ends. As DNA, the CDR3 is TGTGCCAGCAGTCGCCGCCCGGGGGGAACGAGCACTGAAGCTTTCTTT. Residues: CASSRRPGGTSTEAFF.

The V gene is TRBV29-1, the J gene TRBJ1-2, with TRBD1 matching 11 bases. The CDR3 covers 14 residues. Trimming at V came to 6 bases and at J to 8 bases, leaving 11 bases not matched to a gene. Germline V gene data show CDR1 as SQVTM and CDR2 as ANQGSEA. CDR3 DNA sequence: TGCAGCGTGGGGGACAGGGGGTGGGGTAGCGGCTACACCTTC. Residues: CSVGDRGWGSGYTF.

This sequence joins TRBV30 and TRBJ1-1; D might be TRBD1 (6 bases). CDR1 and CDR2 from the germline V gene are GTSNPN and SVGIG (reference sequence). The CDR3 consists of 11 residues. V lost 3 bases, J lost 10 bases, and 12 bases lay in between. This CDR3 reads CAWRTGERAFF. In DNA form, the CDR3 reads TGTGCCTGGAGGACAGGCGAGAGAGCTTTCTTT.

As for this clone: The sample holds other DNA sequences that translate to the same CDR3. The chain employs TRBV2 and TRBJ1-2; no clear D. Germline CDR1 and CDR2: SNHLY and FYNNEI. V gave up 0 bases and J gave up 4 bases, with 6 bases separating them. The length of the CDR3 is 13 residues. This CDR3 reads CASSEALPYGYTF. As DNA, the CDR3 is TGTGCCAGCAGTGAAGCGCTACCCTATGGCTACACCTTC.

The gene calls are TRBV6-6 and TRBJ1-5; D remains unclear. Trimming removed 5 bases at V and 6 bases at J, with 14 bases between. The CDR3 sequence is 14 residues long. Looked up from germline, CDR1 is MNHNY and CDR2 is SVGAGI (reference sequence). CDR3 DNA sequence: TGTGCCAGCAGTCCGGTAGGAGGAGGTCAGCCCCAGCATTTT. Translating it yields CASSPVGGGQPQHF.

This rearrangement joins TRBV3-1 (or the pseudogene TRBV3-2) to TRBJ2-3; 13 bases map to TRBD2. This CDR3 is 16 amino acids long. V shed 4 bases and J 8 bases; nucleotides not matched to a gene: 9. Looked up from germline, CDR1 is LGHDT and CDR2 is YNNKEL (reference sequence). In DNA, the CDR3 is TGTGCCAGCAGCCGGACTAGCGGGAGAAGGTTGGGTACGCAGTATTTT. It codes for CASSRTSGRRLGTQYF.

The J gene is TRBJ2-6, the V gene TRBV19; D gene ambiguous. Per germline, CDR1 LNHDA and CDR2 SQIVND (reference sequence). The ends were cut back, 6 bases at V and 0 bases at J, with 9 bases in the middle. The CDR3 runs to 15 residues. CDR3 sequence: CASRISGSGANVLTF. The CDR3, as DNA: TGTGCCAGTAGGATATCGGGCTCTGGGGCCAACGTCCTGACTTTC.

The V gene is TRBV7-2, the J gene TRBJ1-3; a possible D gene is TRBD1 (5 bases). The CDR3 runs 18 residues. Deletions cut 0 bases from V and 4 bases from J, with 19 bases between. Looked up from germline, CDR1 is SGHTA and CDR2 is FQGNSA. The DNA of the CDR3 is TGTGCCAGCAGCTTAGCGGCCAGGGAAGGAATGATCGGAAACACCATATATTTT. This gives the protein CASSLAAREGMIGNTIYF.

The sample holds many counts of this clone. CDR3 loop: CASSIVQTNYGYTF. The CDR3 nucleotides are TGTGCCAGCAGCATAGTACAGACTAACTATGGCTACACCTTC. The V and J genes are TRBV5-6 and TRBJ1-2; no definite D call. The length of the CDR3 is 14 residues. The V end lost 4 bases, the J end lost 0 bases, and 10 bases lay between the germline ends. Germline V gives CDR1 SGHDT, CDR2 YYEEEE.

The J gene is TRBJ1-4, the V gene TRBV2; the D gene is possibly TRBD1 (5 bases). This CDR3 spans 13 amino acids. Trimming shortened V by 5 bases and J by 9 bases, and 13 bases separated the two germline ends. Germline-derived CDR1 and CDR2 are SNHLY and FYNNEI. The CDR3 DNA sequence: TGTGCCAGCAGTCGGACAACTGGGCAAAAACTGTTTTTT. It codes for CASSRTTGQKLFF.

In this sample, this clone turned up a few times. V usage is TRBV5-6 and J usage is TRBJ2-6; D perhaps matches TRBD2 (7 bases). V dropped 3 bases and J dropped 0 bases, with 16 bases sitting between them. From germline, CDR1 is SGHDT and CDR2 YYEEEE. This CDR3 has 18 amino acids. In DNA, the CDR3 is TGTGCCAGCAGCTACTTTACAGGGACTACCTCTGGGGCCAACGTCCTGACTTTC. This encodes CASSYFTGTTSGANVLTF. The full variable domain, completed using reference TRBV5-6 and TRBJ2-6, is DAGVTQSPTHLIKTRGQQVTLRCSPKSGHDTVSWYQQALGQGPQFIFQYYEEEERQRGNFPDRFSGHQFPNYSSELNVNALLLGDSALYLCASSYFTGTTSGANVLTFGAGSRLTVL.

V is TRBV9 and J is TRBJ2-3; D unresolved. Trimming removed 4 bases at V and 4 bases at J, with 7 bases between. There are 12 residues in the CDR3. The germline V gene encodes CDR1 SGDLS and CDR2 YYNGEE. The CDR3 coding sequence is TGTGCCAGCAGCATTACATCAGATACGCAGTATTTT. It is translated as CASSITSDTQYF.